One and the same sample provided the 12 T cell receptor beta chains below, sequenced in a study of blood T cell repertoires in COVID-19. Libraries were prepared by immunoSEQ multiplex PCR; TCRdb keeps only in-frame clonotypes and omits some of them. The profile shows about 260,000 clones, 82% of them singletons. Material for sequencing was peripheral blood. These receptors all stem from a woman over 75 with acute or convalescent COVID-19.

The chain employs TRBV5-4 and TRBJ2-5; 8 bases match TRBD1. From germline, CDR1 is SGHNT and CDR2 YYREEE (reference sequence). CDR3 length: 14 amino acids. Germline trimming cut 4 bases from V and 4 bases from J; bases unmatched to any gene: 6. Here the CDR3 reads CASSVRGPGETQYF. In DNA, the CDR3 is TGTGCCAGCAGCGTCAGGGGGCCGGGAGAGACCCAGTACTTC.

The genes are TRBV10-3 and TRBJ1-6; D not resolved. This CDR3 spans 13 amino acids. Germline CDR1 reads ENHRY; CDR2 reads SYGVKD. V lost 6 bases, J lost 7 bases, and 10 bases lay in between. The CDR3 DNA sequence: TGTGCCATCAGGGGAGTATGGAATTCACCCCTCCACTTT. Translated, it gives CAIRGVWNSPLHF.

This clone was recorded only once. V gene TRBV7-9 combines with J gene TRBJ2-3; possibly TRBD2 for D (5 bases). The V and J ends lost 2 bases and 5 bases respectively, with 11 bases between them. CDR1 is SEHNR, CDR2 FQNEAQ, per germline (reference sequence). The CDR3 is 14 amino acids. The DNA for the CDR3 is TGTGCCAGCAGCTTAATACTAGTCGGAGATACGCAGTATTTT. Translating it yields CASSLILVGDTQYF.

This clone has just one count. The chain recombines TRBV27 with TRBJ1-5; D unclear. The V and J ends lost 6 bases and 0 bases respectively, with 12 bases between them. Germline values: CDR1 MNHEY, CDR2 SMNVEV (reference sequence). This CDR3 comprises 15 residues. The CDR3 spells CASSDRRYSNQPQHF. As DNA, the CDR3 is TGTGCCAGCAGCGACCGGAGGTATAGCAATCAGCCCCAGCATTTT.

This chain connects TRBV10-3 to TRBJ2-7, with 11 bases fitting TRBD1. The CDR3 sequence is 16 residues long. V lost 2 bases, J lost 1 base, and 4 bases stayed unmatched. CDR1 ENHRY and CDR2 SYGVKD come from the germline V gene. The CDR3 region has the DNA TGTGCCATCAGTGAGCCCGGGACAGGGGGTTCCTACGAGCAGTACTTC. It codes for CAISEPGTGGSYEQYF.

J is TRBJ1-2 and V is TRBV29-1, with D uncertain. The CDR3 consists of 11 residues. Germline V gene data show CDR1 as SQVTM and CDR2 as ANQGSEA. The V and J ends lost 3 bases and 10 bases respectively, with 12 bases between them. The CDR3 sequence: CSVDGLGVYTF. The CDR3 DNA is TGCAGCGTTGACGGGTTAGGAGTCTACACCTTC.

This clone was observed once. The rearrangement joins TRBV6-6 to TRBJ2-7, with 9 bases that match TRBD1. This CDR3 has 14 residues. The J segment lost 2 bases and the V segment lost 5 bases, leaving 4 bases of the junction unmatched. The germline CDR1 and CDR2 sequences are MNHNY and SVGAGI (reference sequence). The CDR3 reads CASSPRQGAYEQYF. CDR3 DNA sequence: TGTGCCAGCAGTCCCCGACAGGGGGCCTACGAGCAGTACTTC.

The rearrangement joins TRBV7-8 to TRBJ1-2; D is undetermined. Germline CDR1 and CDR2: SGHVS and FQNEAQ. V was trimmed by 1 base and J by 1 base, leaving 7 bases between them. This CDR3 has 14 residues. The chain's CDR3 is CASSLDSVNYGYTF. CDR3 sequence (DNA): TGTGCCAGCAGCTTAGATTCAGTTAACTATGGCTACACCTTC.

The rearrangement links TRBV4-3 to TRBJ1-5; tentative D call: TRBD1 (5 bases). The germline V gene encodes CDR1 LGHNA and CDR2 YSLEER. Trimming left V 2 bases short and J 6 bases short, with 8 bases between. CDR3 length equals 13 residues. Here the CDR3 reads CASSQQGFQPQHF. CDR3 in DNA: TGCGCCAGCAGCCAACAGGGATTTCAGCCCCAGCATTTT.

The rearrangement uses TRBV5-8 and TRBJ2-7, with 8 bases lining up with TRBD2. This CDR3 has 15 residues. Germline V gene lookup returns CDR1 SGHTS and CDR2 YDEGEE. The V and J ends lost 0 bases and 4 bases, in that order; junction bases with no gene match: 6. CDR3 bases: TGTGCCAGCAGCTTGGGTTGGCGGGGGGCGTACGAGCAGTACTTC. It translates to CASSLGWRGAYEQYF.

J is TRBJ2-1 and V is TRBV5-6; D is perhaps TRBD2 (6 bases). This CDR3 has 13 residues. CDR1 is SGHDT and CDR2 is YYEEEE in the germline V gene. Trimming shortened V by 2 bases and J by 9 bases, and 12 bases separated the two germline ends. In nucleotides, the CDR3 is TGTGCCAGCAGCTTTGGGAGGTCGAGTGAGCAGTTCTTC. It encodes CASSFGRSSEQFF.

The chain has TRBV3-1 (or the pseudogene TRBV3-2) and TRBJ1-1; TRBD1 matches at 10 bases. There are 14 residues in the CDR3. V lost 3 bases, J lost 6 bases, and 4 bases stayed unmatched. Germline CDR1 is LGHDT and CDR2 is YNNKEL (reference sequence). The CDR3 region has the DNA TGTGCCAGCAGCCAGGGGACAGGGGACGCTGAAGCTTTCTTT. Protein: CASSQGTGDAEAFF.